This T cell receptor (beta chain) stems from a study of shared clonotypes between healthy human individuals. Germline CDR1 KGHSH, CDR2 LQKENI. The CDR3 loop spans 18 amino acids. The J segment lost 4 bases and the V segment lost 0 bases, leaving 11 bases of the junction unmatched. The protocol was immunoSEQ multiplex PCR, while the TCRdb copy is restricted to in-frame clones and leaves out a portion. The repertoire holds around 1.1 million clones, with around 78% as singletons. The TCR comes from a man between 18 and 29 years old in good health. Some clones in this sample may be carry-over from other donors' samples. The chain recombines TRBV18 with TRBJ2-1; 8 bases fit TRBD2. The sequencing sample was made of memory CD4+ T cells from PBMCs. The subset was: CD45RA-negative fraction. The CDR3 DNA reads TGTGCCAGCTCACCACCGTCCCTCGCTAGCGGGTTATACAATGAGCAGTTCTTC. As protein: CASSPPSLASGLYNEQFF.